Below, 13 T cell receptor beta chains from the same sample are listed, as sequenced in a study of OX40 agonist ivuxolimab in advanced cancers. The protocol was immunoSEQ multiplex PCR, while the TCRdb copy is restricted to in-frame clones and leaves out a portion. The sample has 65,000 to 70,000 clones, roughly 80% seen once. Sequenced material: CD4+ or CD8+ T cells sorted from blood, taken in a trial of the OX40 agonist ivuxolimab. Every receptor here comes from an adult with an advanced solid tumor such as melanoma, head and neck, liver or kidney cancer.

The CDR3 region is CASSLGHINDQPQHF. For the CDR3, the DNA is TGTGCCAGTAGCCTCGGACACATAAACGATCAGCCCCAGCATTTT. This chain links TRBV19 with TRBJ1-5, with D tentatively TRBD1 (5 bases). Trimming pared 6 bases from V and 5 bases from J, leaving 17 bases between. CDR1 and CDR2 (germline): LNHDA, SQIVND (reference sequence). The length of the CDR3 is 15 residues.

The CDR3 spells CASSFPPVVDEQYF. Here the CDR3 DNA reads TGTGCCAGCAGCTTTCCCCCGGTGGTCGACGAGCAGTACTTC. The rearrangement uses TRBV11-2 and TRBJ2-7; D ambiguous. From germline, CDR1 is SGHAT and CDR2 FQNNGV. The CDR3 consists of 14 residues. The ends were cut back, 3 bases at V and 5 bases at J, with 14 bases in the middle.

The CDR3 DNA sequence: TGCAGCGTTGTAGTCCGGTCGGGTTTGGGCTACACCTTC. Translating gives CSVVVRSGLGYTF. J is TRBJ1-2 and V is TRBV29-1; D is unclear. CDR1 and CDR2 from the germline V gene are SQVTM and ANQGSEA. This CDR3 region has 13 residues. Trimming shortened V by 4 bases and J by 8 bases, and 17 bases separated the two germline ends.

This sequence joins TRBV18 and TRBJ1-6; D is unresolved. The CDR3 totals 14 residues. Germline V gene sequence: CDR1 KGHSH, CDR2 LQKENI. V lost 8 bases to trimming and J lost 5 bases, with 13 bases between them. This CDR3 is CASRREFNNSPLHF. The CDR3 region has the DNA TGTGCCAGCCGACGCGAATTCAATAATTCACCCCTCCACTTT.

The gene calls are TRBV5-6 and TRBJ1-2; no reliable D call. The germline gives CDR1 SGHDT, CDR2 YYEEEE. The CDR3 covers 14 residues. Trimming took 2 bases from V and 0 from J, leaving 8 bases between them. The CDR3 loop is CASSFGQSNYGYTF. The CDR3 nucleotides read TGTGCCAGCAGCTTTGGGCAGTCTAACTATGGCTACACCTTC.

V gene TRBV18 combines with J gene TRBJ2-3; the match to TRBD2 covers 11 bases. J gave up 6 bases and V 2 bases, and 10 bases lay outside the gene matches. CDR3 size: 17 residues. Germline V gene sequence: CDR1 KGHSH, CDR2 LQKENI. The CDR3 spells CASSPRASGRMGDTQYF. CDR3 DNA sequence: TGTGCCAGCTCACCAAGGGCTAGCGGGAGGATGGGCGATACGCAGTATTTT.

This rearrangement joins TRBV6-1 to TRBJ2-6, with TRBD2 identical over 7 bases. Germline CDR1 MNHNS, CDR2 SASEGT. This CDR3 has 14 residues. Germline trimming cut 8 bases from V and 0 bases from J; bases unmatched to any gene: 1. CDR3 coding DNA: TGTGCCAGCTGGGGGGGCTCTGGGGCCAACGTCCTGACTTTC. Its translation is CASWGGSGANVLTF.

CDR3 residues: CASSFGTIYGYTF. CDR3 coding DNA: TGTGCCAGCAGCTTCGGGACAATCTATGGCTACACCTTC. The chain uses TRBV7-6 and TRBJ1-2; D is perhaps TRBD1 (6 bases). V gave up 3 bases and J gave up 4 bases, with 9 bases separating them. Germline V gene lookup returns CDR1 SGHVS and CDR2 FNYEAQ. CDR3 length: 13 residues.

This rearrangement joins TRBV5-4 to TRBJ2-1; D remains unclear. This CDR3 is 13 amino acids long. Germline CDR1 and CDR2: SGHNT and YYREEE (reference sequence). The V and J ends lost 1 base and 5 bases respectively, with 7 bases between them. CDR3 protein: CASSLYTNNEQFF. DNA for the CDR3: TGTGCCAGCAGCTTGTACACGAACAATGAGCAGTTCTTC.

With regard to this clone: This specimen includes other DNA sequences encoding the same CDR3. The rearrangement joins TRBV6-5 to TRBJ1-1; D gene unclear. Germline loops: CDR1 MNHEY, CDR2 SVGAGI. The CDR3 is 14 residues long. The ends were cut back, 0 bases at V and 1 base at J, with 6 bases in the middle. The chain's CDR3 is CASSYSIRNTEAFF. CDR3 bases: TGTGCCAGCAGTTACTCGATACGGAACACTGAAGCTTTCTTT.

This chain uses TRBV12-2 with TRBJ1-5; the table names TRBD1, a call not compared with the DNA. TRBV12-2 is a pseudogene locus. The CDR3 spans 16 residues. DNA for the CDR3: TGTGCAAGTCGCTTACAACAGGGTTGTGGCAATCAGCCCCAGCATTTT. Translated: CASRLQQGCGNQPQHF.

The rearrangement uses TRBV15 and TRBJ2-5, with 10 bases matching TRBD2. With 0 bases clipped from V and 3 bases from J, the junction kept 16 bases outside the gene matches. The CDR3 has 20 amino acids. Per germline, CDR1 LNHNV and CDR2 YYDKDF (reference sequence). The CDR3 sequence: CATSRDLWFFEREGKETQYF. For the CDR3, the DNA is TGTGCCACCAGCAGAGACCTTTGGTTTTTCGAGCGGGAGGGGAAAGAGACCCAGTACTTC.

In its sample, this clone was seen a few times. The chain links TRBV30 to TRBJ1-2; 8 bases align to TRBD1. CDR3 length: 16 residues. The V gene's germline CDR1 is GTSNPN and CDR2 SVGIG (reference sequence). V lost 5 bases to trimming and J lost 1 base; unmatched junction nucleotides: 12. The CDR3 sequence is CAWAWDRTAGNYGYTF. For the CDR3, the DNA is TGTGCCTGGGCATGGGACAGGACCGCGGGTAACTATGGCTACACCTTC.